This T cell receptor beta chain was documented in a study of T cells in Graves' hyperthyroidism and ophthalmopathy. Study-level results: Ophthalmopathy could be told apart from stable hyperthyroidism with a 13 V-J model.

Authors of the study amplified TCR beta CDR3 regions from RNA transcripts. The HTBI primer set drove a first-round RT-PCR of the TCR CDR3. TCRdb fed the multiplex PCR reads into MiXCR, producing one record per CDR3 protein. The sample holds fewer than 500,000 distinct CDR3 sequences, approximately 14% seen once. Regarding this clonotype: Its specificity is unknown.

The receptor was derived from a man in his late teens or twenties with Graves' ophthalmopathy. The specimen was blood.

This chain's CDR3 is CASSPWPGTGNTIYF. The CDR3 DNA is TGTGCCAGCAGTCCCTGGCCGGGGACTGGAAACACCATATATTTT. The V call is TRBV28, the J call TRBJ1-3; D not certain. The CDR3 contains 15 residues. CDR1 is MDHEN and CDR2 is SYDVKM in the germline V gene. The V end lost 5 bases, the J end lost 2 bases, and 13 bases lay between the germline ends.